This TCR beta chain was recovered during a study of Graves' ophthalmopathy and Graves' hyperthyroidism. On the study more broadly: In this cohort's terms, stable hyperthyroidism meant no ophthalmopathy by 18 months of follow-up. Whole-study results and caveats: From stable hyperthyroidism, ophthalmopathy was separated by a 13-signature model with just under 90% sensitivity and 75% to 82% specificity. In blood, most expanded thyroid clonotypes above 0.001 frequency were also detected.

The sequenced template was RNA, covering the TCR beta CDR3 region. The first-round RT-PCR employed HTBI primers together with the Qiagen OneStep RT-PCR kit. A multiplex PCR was then performed as the second round. MiXCR was run by TCRdb on the multiplex PCR reads, yielding one entry per CDR3 protein. The sample shows 500,000 to 600,000 distinct CDR3 sequences, under 40% of them seen only once. Comments on this clonotype: The antigen remains undetermined.

V was shortened by 10 bases and J by 2 bases, with 17 bases between the two germline ends. This CDR3 is 14 amino acids long. V gene TRBV12-3 or TRBV12-4 combines with J gene TRBJ2-5, with a weak D call TRBD2 (5 bases). This TCR came from an adult man with Graves' hyperthyroidism. Input material: peripheral blood or thyroid tissue (not recorded which). The CDR3 here is CAIYRGEKQETQYF. CDR3 bases: TGTGCCATCTACCGGGGAGAGAAGCAAGAGACCCAGTACTTC.